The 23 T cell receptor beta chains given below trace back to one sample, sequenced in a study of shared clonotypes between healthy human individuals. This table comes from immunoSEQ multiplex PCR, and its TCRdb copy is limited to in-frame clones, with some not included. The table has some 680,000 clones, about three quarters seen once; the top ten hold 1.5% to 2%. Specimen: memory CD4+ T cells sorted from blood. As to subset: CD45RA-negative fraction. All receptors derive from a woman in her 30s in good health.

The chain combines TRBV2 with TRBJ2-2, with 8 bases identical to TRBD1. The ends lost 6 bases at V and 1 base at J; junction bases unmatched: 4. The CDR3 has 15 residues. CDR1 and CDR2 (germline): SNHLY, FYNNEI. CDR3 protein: CASRLGTGNTGELFF. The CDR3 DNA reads TGTGCCAGCAGGCTCGGGACAGGGAACACCGGGGAGCTGTTTTTT.

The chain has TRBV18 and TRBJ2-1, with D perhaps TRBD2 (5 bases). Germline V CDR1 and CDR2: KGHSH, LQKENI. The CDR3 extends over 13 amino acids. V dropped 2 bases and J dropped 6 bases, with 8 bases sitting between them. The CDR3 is CASSPGRGNEQFF. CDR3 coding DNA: TGTGCCAGCTCACCAGGCCGGGGCAATGAGCAGTTCTTC.

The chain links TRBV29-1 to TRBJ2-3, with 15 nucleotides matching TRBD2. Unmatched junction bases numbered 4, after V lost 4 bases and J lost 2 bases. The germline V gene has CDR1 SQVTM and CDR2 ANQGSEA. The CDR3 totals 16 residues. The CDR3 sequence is CSVAGLAGGVTDTQYF. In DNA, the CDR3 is TGCAGCGTTGCAGGACTAGCGGGAGGGGTCACAGATACGCAGTATTTT.

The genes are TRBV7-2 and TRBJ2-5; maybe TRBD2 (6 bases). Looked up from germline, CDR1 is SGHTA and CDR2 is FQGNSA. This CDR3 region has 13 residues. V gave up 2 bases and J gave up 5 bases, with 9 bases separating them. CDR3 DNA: TGTGCCAGCAGCTTAAGAGGAGGGGAGACCCAGTACTTC. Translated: CASSLRGGETQYF.

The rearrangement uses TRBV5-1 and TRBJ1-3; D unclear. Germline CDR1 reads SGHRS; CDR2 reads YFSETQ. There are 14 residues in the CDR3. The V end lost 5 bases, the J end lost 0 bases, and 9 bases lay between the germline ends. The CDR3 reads CASRLAVSGNTIYF. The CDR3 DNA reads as TGCGCCAGCAGATTAGCTGTCTCTGGAAACACCATATATTTT.

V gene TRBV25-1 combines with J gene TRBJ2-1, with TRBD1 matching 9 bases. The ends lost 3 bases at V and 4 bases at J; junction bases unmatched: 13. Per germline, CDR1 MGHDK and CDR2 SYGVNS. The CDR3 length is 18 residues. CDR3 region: CASSDRRDRDIPYNEQFF. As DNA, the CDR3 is TGTGCCAGCAGTGATCGCCGGGACAGGGACATCCCATACAATGAGCAGTTCTTC.

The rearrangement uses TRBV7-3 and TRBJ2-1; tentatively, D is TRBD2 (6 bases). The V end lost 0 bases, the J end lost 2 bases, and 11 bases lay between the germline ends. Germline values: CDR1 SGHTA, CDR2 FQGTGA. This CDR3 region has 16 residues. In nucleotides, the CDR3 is TGTGCCAGCAGCTTAACTCCCGGGAGCGCCTACAATGAGCAGTTCTTC. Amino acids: CASSLTPGSAYNEQFF.

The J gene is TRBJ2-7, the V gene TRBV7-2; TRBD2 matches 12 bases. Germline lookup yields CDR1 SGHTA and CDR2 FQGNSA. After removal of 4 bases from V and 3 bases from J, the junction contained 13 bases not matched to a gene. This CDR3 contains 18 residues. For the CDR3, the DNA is TGTGCCAGCAGCTCGTATCTTACTAGCGGGAGGTCTATCTACGAGCAGTACTTC. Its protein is CASSSYLTSGRSIYEQYF.

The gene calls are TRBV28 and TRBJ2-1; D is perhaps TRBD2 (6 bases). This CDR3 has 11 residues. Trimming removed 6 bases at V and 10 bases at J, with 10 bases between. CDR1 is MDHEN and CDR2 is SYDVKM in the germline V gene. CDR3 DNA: TGTGCCAGCAGGGGGGACTGGGAGCAGTTCTTC. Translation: CASRGDWEQFF.

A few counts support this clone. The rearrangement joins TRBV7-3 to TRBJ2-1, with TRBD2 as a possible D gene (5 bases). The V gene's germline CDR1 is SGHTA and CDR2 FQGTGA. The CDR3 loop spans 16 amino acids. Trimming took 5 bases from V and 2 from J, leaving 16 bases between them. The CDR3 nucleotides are TGTGCCAGCAGCCTTTTAGGAGCGGAGGCCTACAATGAGCAGTTCTTC. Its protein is CASSLLGAEAYNEQFF.

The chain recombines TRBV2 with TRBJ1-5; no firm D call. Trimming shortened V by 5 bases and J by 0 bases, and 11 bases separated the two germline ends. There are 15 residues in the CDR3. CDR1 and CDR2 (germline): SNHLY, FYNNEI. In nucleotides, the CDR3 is TGTGCCAGCAGTTCGAAGGGAGTTAGCAATCAGCCCCAGCATTTT. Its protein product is CASSSKGVSNQPQHF.

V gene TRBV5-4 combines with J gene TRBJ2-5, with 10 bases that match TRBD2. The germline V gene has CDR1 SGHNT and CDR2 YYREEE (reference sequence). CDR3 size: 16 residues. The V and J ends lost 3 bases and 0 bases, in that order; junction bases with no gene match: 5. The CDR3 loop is CASSSPLAGYQETQYF. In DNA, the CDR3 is TGTGCCAGCAGCTCGCCACTAGCGGGGTACCAAGAGACCCAGTACTTC.

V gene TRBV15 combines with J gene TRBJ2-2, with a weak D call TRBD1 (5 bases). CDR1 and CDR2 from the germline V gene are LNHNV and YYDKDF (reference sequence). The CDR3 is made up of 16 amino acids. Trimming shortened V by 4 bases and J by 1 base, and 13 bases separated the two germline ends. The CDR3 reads CATSNRRTLNTGELFF. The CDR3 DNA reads TGTGCCACCAGCAATCGAAGGACACTGAACACCGGGGAGCTGTTTTTT.

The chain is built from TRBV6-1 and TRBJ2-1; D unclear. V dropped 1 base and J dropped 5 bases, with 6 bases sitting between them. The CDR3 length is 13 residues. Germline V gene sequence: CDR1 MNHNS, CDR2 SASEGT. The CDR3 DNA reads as TGTGCCAGCAGTGAAGGATTGAACAATGAGCAGTTCTTC. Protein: CASSEGLNNEQFF.

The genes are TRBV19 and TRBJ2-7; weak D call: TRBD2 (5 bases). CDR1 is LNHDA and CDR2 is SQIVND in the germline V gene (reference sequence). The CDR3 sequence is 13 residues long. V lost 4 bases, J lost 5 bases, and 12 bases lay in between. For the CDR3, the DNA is TGTGCCAGTAGTAGCCAAAACGGGAACGAGCAGTACTTC. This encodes CASSSQNGNEQYF.

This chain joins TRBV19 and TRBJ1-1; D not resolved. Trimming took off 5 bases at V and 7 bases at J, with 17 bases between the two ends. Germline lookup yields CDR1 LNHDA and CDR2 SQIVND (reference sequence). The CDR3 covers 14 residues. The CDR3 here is CASSDQTGVFEAFF. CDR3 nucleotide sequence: TGTGCCAGTAGTGATCAGACTGGGGTATTTGAAGCTTTCTTT.

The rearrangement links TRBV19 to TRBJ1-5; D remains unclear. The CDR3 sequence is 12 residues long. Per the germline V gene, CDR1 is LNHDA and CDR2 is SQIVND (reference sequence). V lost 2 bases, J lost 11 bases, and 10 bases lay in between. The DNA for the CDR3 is TGTGCCAGTAGTATATCCCAGGTCTCCCAGCATTTT. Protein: CASSISQVSQHF. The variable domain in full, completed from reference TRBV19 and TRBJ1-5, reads DGGITQSPKYLFRKEGQNVTLSCEQNLNHDAMYWYRQDPGQGLRLIYYSQIVNDFQKGDIAEGYSVSREKKESFPLTVTSAQKNPTAFYLCASSISQVSQHFGDGTRLSIL.

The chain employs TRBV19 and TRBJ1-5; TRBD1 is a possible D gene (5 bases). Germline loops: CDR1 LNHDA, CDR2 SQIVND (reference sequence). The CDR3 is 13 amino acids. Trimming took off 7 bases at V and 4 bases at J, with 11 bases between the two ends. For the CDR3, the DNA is TGTGCCAGTATTAAGGGACGAAATCAGCCCCAGCATTTT. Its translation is CASIKGRNQPQHF.

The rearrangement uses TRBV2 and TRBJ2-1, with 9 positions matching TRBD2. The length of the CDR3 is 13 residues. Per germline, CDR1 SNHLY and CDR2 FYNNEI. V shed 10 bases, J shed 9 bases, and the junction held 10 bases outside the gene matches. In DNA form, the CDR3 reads TGTGCCACGGGTAGGCGGGAGGGTGGTGAGCAGTTCTTC. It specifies CATGRREGGEQFF.

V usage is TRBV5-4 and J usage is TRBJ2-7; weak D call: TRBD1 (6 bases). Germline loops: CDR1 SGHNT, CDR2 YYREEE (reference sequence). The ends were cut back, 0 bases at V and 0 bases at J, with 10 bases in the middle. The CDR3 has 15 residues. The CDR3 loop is CASSLGGTSSYEQYF. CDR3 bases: TGTGCCAGCAGCTTGGGTGGGACATCCTCCTACGAGCAGTACTTC.

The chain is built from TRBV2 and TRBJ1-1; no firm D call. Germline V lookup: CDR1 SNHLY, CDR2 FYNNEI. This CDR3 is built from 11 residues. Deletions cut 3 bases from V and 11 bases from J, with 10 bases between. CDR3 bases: TGTGCCAGCAGTGAGCTTCCAAGGGCTTTCTTT. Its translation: CASSELPRAFF. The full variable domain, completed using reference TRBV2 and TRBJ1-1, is EPEVTQTPSHQVTQMGQEVILRCVPISNHLYFYWYRQILGQKVEFLVSFYNNEISEKSEIFDDQFSVERPDGSNFTLKIRSTKLEDSAMYFCASSELPRAFFGQGTRLTVV.

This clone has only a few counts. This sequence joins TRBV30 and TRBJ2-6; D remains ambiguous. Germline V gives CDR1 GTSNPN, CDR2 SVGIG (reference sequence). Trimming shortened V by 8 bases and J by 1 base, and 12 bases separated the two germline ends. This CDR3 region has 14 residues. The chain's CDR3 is CAVDRVSGANVLTF. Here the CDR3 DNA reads TGTGCCGTTGACCGGGTTTCTGGGGCCAACGTCCTGACTTTC.

In nucleotides, the CDR3 is TGTGCCAGCAGCTTAGCGGGAGGGACTTCCGAGCAGTACTTC. Encoded protein: CASSLAGGTSEQYF. V is TRBV7-9 and J is TRBJ2-7; 7 bases agree with TRBD2. The CDR3 has 14 residues. The trim removed 0 bases at V and 6 bases at J, leaving 5 bases unmatched. Per germline, CDR1 SEHNR and CDR2 FQNEAQ (reference sequence).